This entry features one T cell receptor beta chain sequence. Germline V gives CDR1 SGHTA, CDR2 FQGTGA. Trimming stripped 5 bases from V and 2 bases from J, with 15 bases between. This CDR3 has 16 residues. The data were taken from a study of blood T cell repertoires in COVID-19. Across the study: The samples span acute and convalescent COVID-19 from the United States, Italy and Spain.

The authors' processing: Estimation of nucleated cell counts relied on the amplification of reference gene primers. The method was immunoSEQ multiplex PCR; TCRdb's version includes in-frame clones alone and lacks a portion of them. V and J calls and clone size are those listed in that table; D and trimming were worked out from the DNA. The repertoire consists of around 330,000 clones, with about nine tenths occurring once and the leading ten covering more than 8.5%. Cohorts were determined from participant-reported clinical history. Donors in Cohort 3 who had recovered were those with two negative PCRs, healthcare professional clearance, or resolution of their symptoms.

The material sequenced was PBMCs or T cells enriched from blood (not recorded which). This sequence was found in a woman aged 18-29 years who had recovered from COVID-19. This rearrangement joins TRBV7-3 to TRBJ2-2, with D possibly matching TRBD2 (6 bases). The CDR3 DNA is TGTGCCAGCAGCCCAAGGCCGGGACTTAACACCGGGGAGCTGTTTTTT. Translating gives CASSPRPGLNTGELFF. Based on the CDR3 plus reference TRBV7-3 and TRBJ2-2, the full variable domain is GAGVSQTPSNKVTEKGKYVELRCDPISGHTALYWYRQSLGQGPEFLIYFQGTGAADDSGLPNDRFFAVRPEGSVSTLKIQRTERGDSAVYLCASSPRPGLNTGELFFGEGSRLTVL.